Listed here is a single T cell receptor (beta chain). The target antigen is unknown. The table came from immunoSEQ multiplex PCR; TCRdb's copy has only in-frame clones and leaves some out. The profile shows roughly 140,000 clones, approximately 88% of them singletons. The data were obtained in a study of T cell responses to AZD1222 COVID-19 vaccine. General observations from the study: Targets within unmutated variant regions were reportedly found for nearly half of spike-specific TCRs.

After removal of 3 bases from V and 2 bases from J, the junction contained 3 bases not matched to a gene. The length of the CDR3 is 14 residues. The germline CDR1 and CDR2 sequences are SEHNR and FQNEAQ (reference sequence). This sequence originates from an adult in good health. Here the sequenced sample was peripheral blood, taken on day 0 of AZD1222 vaccination. This chain connects TRBV7-9 to TRBJ2-7, with 8 bases lining up with TRBD2. CDR3 DNA sequence: TGTGCCAGCAGCTTGAGCGGGGGAACCTACGAGCAGTACTTC. Translation: CASSLSGGTYEQYF.